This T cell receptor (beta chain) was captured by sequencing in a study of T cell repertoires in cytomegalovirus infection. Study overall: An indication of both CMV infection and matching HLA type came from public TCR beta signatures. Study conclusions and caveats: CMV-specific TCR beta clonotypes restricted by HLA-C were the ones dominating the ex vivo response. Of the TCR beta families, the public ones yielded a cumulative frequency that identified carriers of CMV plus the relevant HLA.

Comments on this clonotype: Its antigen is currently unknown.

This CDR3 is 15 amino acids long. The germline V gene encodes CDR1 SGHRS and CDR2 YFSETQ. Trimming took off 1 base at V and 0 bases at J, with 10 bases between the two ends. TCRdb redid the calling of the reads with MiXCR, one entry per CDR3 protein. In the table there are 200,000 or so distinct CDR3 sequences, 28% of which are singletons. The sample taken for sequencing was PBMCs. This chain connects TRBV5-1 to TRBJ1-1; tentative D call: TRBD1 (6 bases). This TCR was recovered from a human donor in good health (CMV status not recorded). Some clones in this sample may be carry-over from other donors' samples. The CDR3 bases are TGCGCCAGCAGCTTGAACGGGGGCTTGAACACTGAAGCTTTCTTT. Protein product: CASSLNGGLNTEAFF.